A selection of T cell receptor beta chains follows, all from one sample in a study of glioma-infiltrating T cells after dendritic cell vaccination. The table came from immunoSEQ multiplex PCR; TCRdb's copy has only in-frame clones and leaves some out. The data hold over 80,000 clones, with around 90% observed a single time. This sample comprised blood, obtained before dendritic cell vaccination. All receptors come from a human donor with glioblastoma. CDR3s include the opening cysteine and the closing phenylalanine or tryptophan. A D gene is named only where the DNA matches it firmly. Size values are once, few and many counts, or a class for expanded clones, and some rows have none.

clone_size,cdr3_length,d_call,j_call,v_call,cdr3_nt,cdr3_aa
-,14,-,TRBJ1-1,TRBV11-2,TGTGCCAGCAGTCCGGGACACCAGAACACTGAAGCTTTCTTT,CASSPGHQNTEAFF
-,15,TRBD1,TRBJ2-7,TRBV5-1,TGCGCCAGCAGCAAAGGAGGGACAGGGGGCGACGAGCAGTACTTC,CASSKGGTGGDEQYF
few,13,-,TRBJ1-2,TRBV19,TGTGCCAGTAGTATTTACAGGGATGATGGCTACACCTTC,CASSIYRDDGYTF
-,16,TRBD2,TRBJ2-1,TRBV4-2,TGTGCCAGCAGCCAAGACCTAGCGGGGTCCTACAATGAGCAGTTCTTC,CASSQDLAGSYNEQFF
-,15,TRBD2,TRBJ2-1,TRBV9,TGTGCCAGCAGCGTAGTATCTAGCGGGAACAATGAGCAGTTCTTC,CASSVVSSGNNEQFF
-,12,TRBD1,TRBJ2-5,TRBV6-5,TGTGCCAGCAGGAACAGGGGGGAGACCCAGTACTTC,CASRNRGETQYF
-,16,-,TRBJ2-2,TRBV9,TGTGCCAGCAGCGTAGACCCTCGTGCTTACTCCGGGGAGCTGTTTTTT,CASSVDPRAYSGELFF
once,17,TRBD2,TRBJ2-3,TRBV9,TGTGCCAGCAGCTCCCCCCGCCTAGCGGGGGAGACAGATACGCAGTATTTT,CASSSPRLAGETDTQYF
few,15,-,TRBJ1-1,TRBV5-1,TGCGCCAGCAGCTTGGGGCAGGGAGGGAACACTGAAGCTTTCTTT,CASSLGQGGNTEAFF
-,15,TRBD2,TRBJ2-2,TRBV19,TGTGCCAGTAGCGTCAGCGGGGGAGCGAGCGGGGAGCTGTTTTTT,CASSVSGGASGELFF
-,18,-,TRBJ2-1,TRBV6-1,TGTGCCAGCAGTGAAGGTTGGCGGGGCCCTATCTCCTACAATGAGCAGTTCTTC,CASSEGWRGPISYNEQFF
-,15,TRBD1,TRBJ2-1,TRBV5-1,TGCGCCAGCAGCCCCCGACAGGGCGAGGGAAATGAGCAGTTCTTC,CASSPRQGEGNEQFF
-,15,TRBD2,TRBJ2-7,TRBV5-4,TGTGCCAGCAGTCAGGCCTCAGGGACTAGCTACGAGCAGTACTTC,CASSQASGTSYEQYF
once,16,-,TRBJ2-1,TRBV30,TGTGCCTGGGAAACCGGGACTCCGAGCTCCTACAATGAGCAGTTCTTC,CAWETGTPSSYNEQFF
-,14,-,TRBJ2-2,TRBV5-1,TGCGCCAGCAGCTTGGCCGGTGACACCGGGGAGCTGTTTTTT,CASSLAGDTGELFF
-,14,-,TRBJ1-2,TRBV9,TGTGCCAGCAGCGTAGGTCAGATTAACTATGGCTACACCTTC,CASSVGQINYGYTF
-,15,-,TRBJ1-2,TRBV10-3,TGTGCCATCAGTGCTGGGGGGGTCCCTAACTATGGCTACACCTTC,CAISAGGVPNYGYTF
-,15,TRBD2,TRBJ2-7,TRBV9,TGTGCCAGCAGCGTAGGGCCTAGCGGGAACGACGAGCAGTACTTC,CASSVGPSGNDEQYF
once,12,-,TRBJ1-4,TRBV2,TGTGCCAGCATGGTAACGGTAGAAAAACTGTTTTTT,CASMVTVEKLFF
-,14,-,TRBJ2-1,TRBV29-1,TGCAGCGTACACAGTAGTCCCTCCTACAATGAGCAGTTCTTC,CSVHSSPSYNEQFF
-,16,TRBD2,TRBJ2-1,TRBV15,TGTGCCACCAGCGGGGGGGGACTAGCGGGAGTTGGGGAGCAGTTCTTC,CATSGGGLAGVGEQFF
-,16,TRBD2,TRBJ2-5,TRBV29-1,TGCAGCGTTGAACTAGCGGGGCTGCCAGAGGGAGAGACCCAGTACTTC,CSVELAGLPEGETQYF
once,15,TRBD2,TRBJ2-5,TRBV5-6,TGTGCCAGCAGCTTGGAGGGAGGGCCCCAAGGGACCCAGTACTTC,CASSLEGGPQGTQYF
-,16,TRBD1,TRBJ2-7,TRBV4-2,TGTGCCAGCAGCCAACAAATGGGACAGGGTACCTACGAGCAGTACTTC,CASSQQMGQGTYEQYF
-,16,TRBD1,TRBJ2-5,TRBV30,TGTGCCTGGAGTCGTTCAGGGTGGGCAAGACAGGGGACCCAGTACTTC,CAWSRSGWARQGTQYF
-,16,TRBD1,TRBJ1-4,TRBV5-1,TGCGCCAGCAGCTTCGGACAGGGAGGTTCCTCCGAAAAACTGTTTTTT,CASSFGQGGSSEKLFF
-,12,-,TRBJ2-1,TRBV5-4,TGTGCCAGCGGAGGGGTTCATGGGGAGCAGTTCTTC,CASGGVHGEQFF
-,15,TRBD2,TRBJ2-1,TRBV11-2,TGTGCCAGCAGCCGATCCGGGACTAGGATCAATGAGCAGTTCTTC,CASSRSGTRINEQFF
-,15,TRBD2,TRBJ2-2,TRBV10-3,TGTGCCATCAGCTCGGATAGCGGGGGGACCGGGGAGCTGTTTTTT,CAISSDSGGTGELFF
-,12,-,TRBJ2-7,TRBV27,TGTGCCAGCAGTAGCACTAGGCTCGTGCAGTACTTC,CASSSTRLVQYF
-,13,-,TRBJ1-2,TRBV6-6,TGTGCCAGCAGTTTCAGCGACTTGCGTGGCTACACCTTC,CASSFSDLRGYTF
-,15,TRBD1,TRBJ2-7,TRBV5-5,TGTGCCAGCAGTTGGGACAGTACCGGTTTCTACGAGCAGTACTTC,CASSWDSTGFYEQYF
-,11,-,TRBJ2-5,TRBV20-1,TGCAGTGGGGGGGACCAAGAGACCCAGTACTTC,CSGGDQETQYF
-,15,TRBD2,TRBJ2-7,TRBV27,TGTGCCAGCAGTTTATCTAGCGGGAGCTCCTACGAGCAGTACTTC,CASSLSSGSSYEQYF
-,13,TRBD2,TRBJ2-7,TRBV6-1,TGTGCCAGCTCAACAGCGGGAGTTTCCGAGCAGTACTTC,CASSTAGVSEQYF